This T cell receptor beta chain was captured in a study of CD8 T cells in Susac syndrome. Trimming cost V 4 bases and J 5 bases; bases outside gene matches: 14. Germline V CDR1 and CDR2: GTSNPN, SVGIG (reference sequence). This CDR3 contains 16 residues. This clonotype has a single count. The authors reverse transcribed 0.5 to 1 ug RNA with random hexamers. TCRdb ran MiXCR on the immunoSEQ multiplex PCR reads and lists one entry per CDR3 protein. The data hold roughly 190,000 distinct CDR3 sequences, with 95% observed a single time. The sequenced sample was CD4+ T cells from PBMCs. The V call is TRBV30, the J call TRBJ1-5; 7 nucleotides agree with TRBD1. This TCR derives from a human donor with Susac syndrome. The CDR3: CAWTLPLTGNHQPQHF. The CDR3 DNA is TGTGCCTGGACCCTACCCCTGACAGGGAATCATCAGCCCCAGCATTTT.